What follows are 22 T cell receptor beta chains derived from one specimen sequenced in a study of blood T cell repertoires in COVID-19 (TCRdb year 2020). The library was made by the immunoSEQ multiplex PCR assay. Held by TCRdb, this immuneACCESS table contains in-frame sequences only and omits some clones. Under half of the omission traces to an unresolved V gene where checked; the cause of the rest is unknown. The sample table holds about 220,000 clones, of which roughly 90% were seen once. The top ten hold over 2% of the sample. The sequenced material came from peripheral blood. Receptors originate from a man aged 25-45 years who had recovered from COVID-19.

The chain is built from TRBV6-5 and TRBJ1-1; no firm D call. The CDR3 contains 11 residues. Trimming took 10 bases from V and 4 from J, leaving 10 bases between them. From germline, CDR1 is MNHEY and CDR2 SVGAGI. This CDR3 reads CATGKATEAFF. The CDR3 bases are TGTGCCACCGGGAAGGCCACTGAAGCTTTCTTT.

This clone was counted a single time. The chain carries TRBV3-1 (or the pseudogene TRBV3-2) and TRBJ2-5, with a weak D call TRBD2 (5 bases). CDR1 and CDR2 from the germline V gene are LGHDT and YNNKEL (reference sequence). V lost 4 bases to trimming and J lost 5 bases, with 11 bases between them. The CDR3 totals 13 residues. For the CDR3, the DNA is TGTGCCAGCAGCCCAATAGCGCGGGAGACCCAGTACTTC. Translation gives CASSPIARETQYF.

The chain links TRBV7-9 to TRBJ2-2; D gene uncertain. The germline gives CDR1 SEHNR, CDR2 FQNEAQ (reference sequence). The CDR3 totals 16 residues. V was clipped by 4 bases and J by 0 bases, with 12 bases between them. The CDR3 coding sequence is TGTGCCAGCAGCTCCGCAGGATACGCGAACACCGGGGAGCTGTTTTTT. Its protein is CASSSAGYANTGELFF. Complete variable domain (other parts from reference TRBV7-9 and TRBJ2-2): DTGVSQNPRHKITKRGQNVTFRCDPISEHNRLYWYRQTLGQGPEFLTYFQNEAQLEKSRLLSDRFSAERPKGSFSTLEIQRTEQGDSAMYLCASSSAGYANTGELFFGEGSRLTVL.

The V and J genes are TRBV24-1 and TRBJ2-1, with D perhaps matching TRBD1 (6 bases). The CDR3 loop spans 14 amino acids. Looked up from germline, CDR1 is KGHDR and CDR2 is SFDVKD. Trimming left V 3 bases short and J 10 bases short, with 15 bases between. The CDR3 nucleotides are TGTGCCACCAGTGATACTTCCGACAGGCTCGAGCAGTTCTTC. This translates into CATSDTSDRLEQFF.

The chain uses TRBV7-2 and TRBJ1-2, with D unresolved. The V and J ends lost 1 base and 8 bases respectively, with 17 bases between them. CDR1 and CDR2 from the germline V gene are SGHTA and FQGNSA. The CDR3 totals 15 residues. CDR3 nucleotides: TGTGCCAGCAGCTTAGTAGGGCAGGTTTCGGGAGGCTACACCTTC. Translating gives CASSLVGQVSGGYTF.

The CDR3 loop reads CASGQGGPGNTIYF. The CDR3 DNA reads as TGTGCCAGCGGACAGGGTGGACCTGGAAACACCATATATTTT. The rearrangement links TRBV2 to TRBJ1-3, with 8 bases identical to TRBD1. Germline trimming cut 8 bases from V and 2 bases from J; bases unmatched to any gene: 5. The germline V gene has CDR1 SNHLY and CDR2 FYNNEI. CDR3 length equals 14 residues. Filled out from reference TRBV2 and TRBJ1-3, the complete variable domain reads EPEVTQTPSHQVTQMGQEVILRCVPISNHLYFYWYRQILGQKVEFLVSFYNNEISEKSEIFDDQFSVERPDGSNFTLKIRSTKLEDSAMYFCASGQGGPGNTIYFGEGSWLTVV.

This clone was counted a few times. Written as DNA, the CDR3 is TGTGCCAGCAGCTCCGACTCCAGCTCCTACAATGAGCAGTTCTTC. Residues: CASSSDSSSYNEQFF. V usage is TRBV6-5 and J usage is TRBJ2-1; D uncertain. Germline V gene data show CDR1 as MNHEY and CDR2 as SVGAGI. The V and J ends lost 6 bases and 0 bases respectively, with 12 bases between them. The CDR3 totals 15 residues.

The chain employs TRBV5-1 and TRBJ2-5, with D uncertain. Germline CDR1 and CDR2: SGHRS and YFSETQ. The CDR3 is 12 amino acids. V lost 0 bases, J lost 5 bases, and 5 bases lay in between. DNA for the CDR3: TGCGCCAGCAGCTTGGCCCTTGAGACCCAGTACTTC. Its protein is CASSLALETQYF.

This clone occurred once. This rearrangement joins TRBV18 to TRBJ1-3; a possible D gene is TRBD1 (5 bases). Germline V gene sequence: CDR1 KGHSH, CDR2 LQKENI. V was shortened by 0 bases and J by 6 bases, with 15 bases between the two germline ends. This CDR3 has 16 residues. CDR3 DNA: TGTGCCAGCTCACCACCGGGTTTCAGGGTGCCAAACACCATATATTTT. Its protein is CASSPPGFRVPNTIYF.

The chain's CDR3 is CASSSGRGRGSYNEQFF. CDR3 bases: TGTGCCAGCAGCTCAGGAAGAGGGCGGGGGTCCTACAATGAGCAGTTCTTC. V gene TRBV9 combines with J gene TRBJ2-1; 7 bases match TRBD2. With V trimmed by 4 bases and J by 1 base, 11 bases remained unmatched. CDR1 is SGDLS and CDR2 is YYNGEE in the germline V gene. The CDR3 length is 17 residues.

This rearrangement joins TRBV7-9 to TRBJ2-1; 7 bases match TRBD2. CDR3 length equals 13 residues. V trimming: 5 bases; J trimming: 10 bases; junction bases outside the gene matches: 8. Germline loops: CDR1 SEHNR, CDR2 FQNEAQ (reference sequence). CDR3 residues: CASSLMGRDEQFF. CDR3 bases: TGTGCCAGCAGCCTGATGGGGAGGGACGAGCAGTTCTTC.

The chain links TRBV11-1 to TRBJ2-2; weak D call: TRBD2 (6 bases). The V end lost 8 bases, the J end lost 4 bases, and 17 bases lay between the germline ends. The CDR3 loop spans 15 amino acids. The germline CDR1 and CDR2 sequences are SGHAT and FQDESV (reference sequence). This chain's CDR3 is CASGEAGTFTGELFF. CDR3 DNA sequence: TGTGCCAGCGGCGAAGCCGGGACTTTCACCGGGGAGCTGTTTTTT.

CDR3 loop: CASSPTRSSGNTIYF. The DNA for the CDR3 is TGTGCCAGCTCACCGACTAGATCCTCTGGAAACACCATATATTTT. The chain employs TRBV18 and TRBJ1-3; D uncertain. The CDR3 loop spans 15 amino acids. V was trimmed by 3 bases and J by 0 bases, leaving 9 bases between them. Germline V gene data show CDR1 as KGHSH and CDR2 as LQKENI.

This clone was seen a few times. The chain carries TRBV30 and TRBJ2-7, with D tentatively TRBD1 (6 bases). Per the germline V gene, CDR1 is GTSNPN and CDR2 is SVGIG (reference sequence). This CDR3 is 14 amino acids long. Trimming removed 4 bases at V and 2 bases at J, with 15 bases between. Here the CDR3 reads CAWNQAGVTYEQYF. In DNA form, the CDR3 reads TGTGCCTGGAATCAGGCAGGGGTGACCTACGAGCAGTACTTC.

This clone was observed a handful of times. The chain carries TRBV30 and TRBJ2-7, with D perhaps TRBD1 (5 bases). Germline V gene data show CDR1 as GTSNPN and CDR2 as SVGIG (reference sequence). Trimming removed 6 bases at V and 6 bases at J, with 12 bases between. The CDR3 consists of 11 residues. The CDR3 loop is CACRGGAEQYF. The CDR3 bases are TGTGCCTGCCGAGGTGGGGCCGAGCAGTACTTC.

The chain combines TRBV7-2 with TRBJ2-1; 14 bases are a match to TRBD2. The V gene end was trimmed by 5 bases and the J gene end by 1 base; junction bases not matched to a gene: 1. From germline, CDR1 is SGHTA and CDR2 FQGNSA. CDR3 size: 16 residues. This CDR3 reads CASSRTSGGSYNEQFF. DNA for the CDR3: TGTGCCAGCAGCCGGACTAGCGGGGGGTCCTACAATGAGCAGTTCTTC.

The chain links TRBV6-4 to TRBJ2-1; possibly TRBD2 for D (5 bases). The CDR3 has 15 amino acids. CDR1 and CDR2 (germline): MRHNA, SNTAGT. The V end was cut by 6 bases, the J end by 5 bases, with 17 bases between. In DNA, the CDR3 is TGTGCCAGCAGCCTGAACCTCGGACTTGACAATGAGCAGTTCTTC. This codes for CASSLNLGLDNEQFF.

The rearrangement uses TRBV7-9 and TRBJ1-2, with D unresolved. Germline lookup yields CDR1 SEHNR and CDR2 FQNEAQ (reference sequence). V was pared by 0 bases and J by 2 bases, with 13 bases between. This CDR3 spans 16 amino acids. The CDR3: CASSLASGLPNYGYTF. The CDR3 region has the DNA TGTGCCAGCAGCTTAGCTTCTGGGCTCCCAAACTATGGCTACACCTTC.

The V and J genes are TRBV6-5 and TRBJ2-4; D might be TRBD1 (6 bases). This CDR3 is 14 amino acids long. Germline V gene lookup returns CDR1 MNHEY and CDR2 SVGAGI. The germline V and J ends were trimmed by 4 bases and 9 bases, with 16 bases remaining between them. The CDR3 DNA follows: TGTGCCAGCAGTTCCGGACAGCCTCCCCCCATTCAGTACTTC. Protein: CASSSGQPPPIQYF.

V usage is TRBV5-1 and J usage is TRBJ1-2; maybe TRBD1 (5 bases). The CDR3 is made up of 14 amino acids. The germline V gene has CDR1 SGHRS and CDR2 YFSETQ. The V end was cut by 2 bases, the J end by 8 bases, with 16 bases between. In DNA form, the CDR3 reads TGCGCCAGCAGCTTTTCCTCCCTCGGGGGAGGCTACACCTTC. Amino acids: CASSFSSLGGGYTF.

As regards this clone: The sample contains more than one DNA sequence encoding this CDR3. The CDR3 region is CASSRDRNTEAFF. Written as DNA, the CDR3 is TGTGCCAGCAGCCGAGACAGGAACACTGAAGCTTTCTTT. V and J are TRBV7-2 and TRBJ1-1, with D possibly being TRBD1 (5 bases). This CDR3 is 13 amino acids long. V was clipped by 5 bases and J by 1 base, with 8 bases between them. Germline V gene lookup returns CDR1 SGHTA and CDR2 FQGNSA.

The J gene is TRBJ1-1, the V gene TRBV11-2; 11 bases align to TRBD1. Germline assignment: CDR1 SGHAT and CDR2 FQNNGV. This CDR3 contains 17 residues. Trimming removed 4 bases from V and 3 bases from J; junction bases left unmatched: 10. This chain's CDR3 is CASSSIEDRGLDTEAFF. In nucleotides, the CDR3 is TGTGCCAGCAGCTCAATAGAGGACAGGGGGCTCGACACTGAAGCTTTCTTT.